These 17 T cell receptor beta chains came from one sample sequenced in a study of shared clonotypes between healthy human individuals. In the naive CD8 group, cells lacked CD45RO and were positively selected for CCR7, so terminally differentiated effector memory CD45RA+ cells were left out. Sequencing was performed with immunoSEQ multiplex PCR; in TCRdb, only in-frame clones are kept and a portion is missing. The sample holds about 590,000 clones, about 95% seen once. Specimen: naive CD8+ T cells sorted from blood. These receptors all stem from a woman aged 30 to 39 in good health.

This rearrangement joins TRBV9 to TRBJ2-2, with 8 bases aligning to TRBD2. V lost 4 bases to trimming and J lost 6 bases; unmatched junction nucleotides: 11. The CDR3 has 16 residues. Germline lookup yields CDR1 SGDLS and CDR2 YYNGEE. The CDR3 nucleotides read TGTGCCAGCAGCTCATCCGGGACTAGTTTTTCCGGGGAGCTGTTTTTT. This gives the protein CASSSSGTSFSGELFF.

The chain couples TRBV27 to TRBJ1-6, with TRBD1 matching 7 bases. This CDR3 comprises 15 residues. V was clipped by 5 bases and J by 0 bases; unmatched bases: 1. From germline, CDR1 is MNHEY and CDR2 SMNVEV (reference sequence). The CDR3 coding sequence is TGTGCCAGCAGTGCAGGGGGCTCCTATAATTCACCCCTCCACTTT. This gives the protein CASSAGGSYNSPLHF.

This rearrangement joins TRBV19 to TRBJ2-5, with TRBD2 as a possible D gene (5 bases). The V gene's germline CDR1 is LNHDA and CDR2 SQIVND (reference sequence). CDR3 length: 14 residues. The V end was cut by 5 bases, the J end by 4 bases, with 14 bases between. The CDR3 bases are TGTGCCAGTAGTTCGGACTCGCCACCAGAGACCCAGTACTTC. Its translation is CASSSDSPPETQYF.

J is TRBJ2-2 and V is TRBV28, with D uncertain. Trimming shortened V by 7 bases and J by 5 bases, and 14 bases separated the two germline ends. The CDR3 is 14 residues long. The germline V gene encodes CDR1 MDHEN and CDR2 SYDVKM. This CDR3 is CASTPDTTTGELFF. Here the CDR3 DNA reads TGTGCCAGCACCCCTGACACGACAACCGGGGAGCTGTTTTTT.

The V gene is TRBV29-1, the J gene TRBJ2-1; 10 bases are shared with TRBD2. The V segment lost 4 bases and the J segment 10 bases; nucleotides outside the gene matches: 13. The CDR3 consists of 15 residues. Germline V gene lookup returns CDR1 SQVTM and CDR2 ANQGSEA. CDR3 residues: CSVGSEVAGGAEQFF. CDR3 nucleotide sequence: TGCAGCGTTGGCTCTGAGGTAGCGGGAGGAGCCGAGCAGTTCTTC.

V usage is TRBV7-2 and J usage is TRBJ2-3; 10 bases fit TRBD2. This CDR3 is 15 amino acids long. Looked up from germline, CDR1 is SGHTA and CDR2 is FQGNSA. V dropped 3 bases and J dropped 4; count of bases not matched to a gene: 4. CDR3 coding DNA: TGTGCCAGCAGCTTGACTAGCGGGCTCTCAGATACGCAGTATTTT. Translation: CASSLTSGLSDTQYF.

The rearrangement uses TRBV28 and TRBJ2-1, with D perhaps matching TRBD2 (7 bases). V lost 4 bases and J lost 5, with 18 bases in between. In germline, CDR1 is MDHEN, CDR2 SYDVKM. The CDR3 is 16 residues long. The CDR3 sequence is CASSSISGTLNNEQFF. The CDR3 DNA follows: TGTGCCAGCAGTTCTATCAGCGGGACACTCAACAATGAGCAGTTCTTC. The whole variable domain, remainder taken from reference TRBV28 and TRBJ2-1, is DVKVTQSSRYLVKRTGEKVFLECVQDMDHENMFWYRQDPGLGLRLIYFSYDVKMKEKGDIPEGYSVSREKKERFSLILESASTNQTSMYLCASSSISGTLNNEQFFGPGTRLTVL.

The V call is TRBV28, the J call TRBJ1-5; D is possibly TRBD1 (6 bases). Germline CDR1 is MDHEN and CDR2 is SYDVKM. This CDR3 is 15 amino acids long. Trimming cost V 5 bases and J 2 bases, with 13 bases left between them. This chain's CDR3 is CASSLRYRGNQPQHF. The CDR3 DNA is TGTGCCAGCAGTCTAAGATACAGGGGCAATCAGCCCCAGCATTTT. Complete variable domain (other parts from reference TRBV28 and TRBJ1-5): DVKVTQSSRYLVKRTGEKVFLECVQDMDHENMFWYRQDPGLGLRLIYFSYDVKMKEKGDIPEGYSVSREKKERFSLILESASTNQTSMYLCASSLRYRGNQPQHFGDGTRLSIL.

The V call is TRBV6-5, the J call TRBJ2-1, with D possibly matching TRBD2 (6 bases). CDR3 length equals 15 residues. Trimming pared 6 bases from V and 3 bases from J, leaving 15 bases between. Germline loops: CDR1 MNHEY, CDR2 SVGAGI. The CDR3 loop is CASSDGSGVYNEQFF. The CDR3 coding sequence is TGTGCCAGCAGCGACGGTAGCGGAGTCTACAATGAGCAGTTCTTC.

The V call is TRBV15, the J call TRBJ2-7, with TRBD2 matching over 8 bases. This CDR3 is built from 16 residues. The V gene end was trimmed by 0 bases and the J gene end by 5 bases; junction bases not matched to a gene: 9. Germline V CDR1 and CDR2: LNHNV, YYDKDF (reference sequence). CDR3 in amino acids: CATSRDPAGAFHEQYF. The DNA for the CDR3 is TGTGCCACCAGCAGAGATCCAGCGGGAGCCTTCCACGAGCAGTACTTC.

This rearrangement joins TRBV10-3 to TRBJ2-3, with D maybe TRBD2 (5 bases). Germline V lookup: CDR1 ENHRY, CDR2 SYGVKD. This CDR3 has 16 residues. V was shortened by 3 bases and J by 0 bases, with 13 bases between the two germline ends. In DNA, the CDR3 is TGTGCCATCAGTGACAAAGCGGAAGCTAGCACAGATACGCAGTATTTT. This encodes CAISDKAEASTDTQYF.

This chain uses TRBV28 with TRBJ1-1; 12 positions agree with TRBD1. CDR1 and CDR2 (germline): MDHEN, SYDVKM. This CDR3 has 16 amino acids. V dropped 6 bases and J dropped 4; count of bases not matched to a gene: 9. The CDR3, as DNA: TGTGCCAGCAGGGGACAGGGGGCGATTCAGGGCACTGAAGCTTTCTTT. Its translation: CASRGQGAIQGTEAFF.

A single count supports this clone. The V gene is TRBV6-5, the J gene TRBJ1-3, with 9 bases that match TRBD1. The CDR3 has 15 residues. V gave up 6 bases and J gave up 4 bases; unmatched junction bases: 7. Germline V CDR1 and CDR2: MNHEY, SVGAGI. CDR3 DNA: TGTGCCAGCAGGGCACAGGGGGCGTTCGGAAACACCATATATTTT. Residues: CASRAQGAFGNTIYF.

The J gene is TRBJ1-2, the V gene TRBV5-6; the D is unclear. With 0 bases removed from V and 0 bases from J, the gap between germline ends came to 6 bases. The CDR3 has 14 amino acids. Germline assignment: CDR1 SGHDT and CDR2 YYEEEE. This CDR3 is CASSLGDSNYGYTF. The CDR3 nucleotides read TGTGCCAGCAGCTTGGGAGATTCTAACTATGGCTACACCTTC.

The chain links TRBV13 to TRBJ2-1, with D tentatively TRBD2 (5 bases). The germline gives CDR1 PRHDT, CDR2 FYEKMQ (reference sequence). The V and J ends lost 2 bases and 7 bases respectively, with 9 bases between them. CDR3 length: 13 amino acids. CDR3 DNA sequence: TGTGCCAGCAGCTTAACTAGTGGTAATGAGCAGTTCTTC. It translates to CASSLTSGNEQFF. The full variable domain, with the rest looked up from reference TRBV13 and TRBJ2-1, is AAGVIQSPRHLIKEKRETATLKCYPIPRHDTVYWYQQGPGQDPQFLISFYEKMQSDKGSIPDRFSAQQFSDYHSELNMSSLELGDSALYFCASSLTSGNEQFFGPGTRLTVL.

This rearrangement joins TRBV2 to TRBJ2-3, with 8 nucleotides matching TRBD1. The germline gives CDR1 SNHLY, CDR2 FYNNEI. The CDR3 has 16 amino acids. J gave up 0 bases and V 7 bases, and 9 bases lay outside the gene matches. DNA for the CDR3: TGTGCCAGCACCCAGGGGGCTACCTCTAGCACAGATACGCAGTATTTT. Amino acids: CASTQGATSSTDTQYF.

The CDR3 sequence is CASSPVRTSGTYNEQFF. The CDR3 DNA follows: TGTGCCAGCAGTCCGGTAAGGACTAGCGGGACCTACAATGAGCAGTTCTTC. This chain joins TRBV2 and TRBJ2-1, with 12 bases identical to TRBD2. Per germline, CDR1 SNHLY and CDR2 FYNNEI. Trimming cost V 5 bases and J 2 bases; bases outside gene matches: 7. The CDR3 extends over 17 amino acids.